These 21 T cell receptor beta chains share one sample of origin, sequenced in a study of CD8 T cells in ankylosing spondylitis. Study-wide points: Within ankylosing spondylitis blood, a TCR beta motif made up of under 10 highly homologous variants appeared to be characteristic.

One entry per CDR3 protein results from TCRdb running MiXCR on the 5' RACE reads. Among fewer than 550,000 distinct CDR3 sequences listed, roughly 5% were seen once. No antigen has been identified for these receptors. Input material: blood, either unsorted or a sorted T cell fraction (not recorded which). Receptors originate from a male donor with ankylosing spondylitis.

Comments on this clonotype: Given a much more abundant clone one base away, this may be a read error. The chain couples TRBV28 to TRBJ1-2; D is undetermined. Germline V gene sequence: CDR1 MDHEN, CDR2 SYDVKM. This CDR3 has 14 amino acids. The CDR3: CASSGWVSYSGYSF. The CDR3, as DNA: TGTGCCAGCAGTGGATGGGTCTCCTACTCTGGCTACTCCTTC.

In its sample, this clonotype was seen many times. V is TRBV20-1 and J is TRBJ2-1; weak D call: TRBD1 (5 bases). V gave up 1 base and J gave up 0 bases, with 10 bases separating them. Germline V gene lookup returns CDR1 DFQATT and CDR2 SNEGSKA (reference sequence). The CDR3 is 15 amino acids. The CDR3 region has the DNA TGCAGTGCTAGAGGCCCGCAGGGCTCCTACAATGAGCAGTTCTTC. As protein: CSARGPQGSYNEQFF.

This clonotype was picked up many times. This rearrangement joins TRBV20-1 to TRBJ1-2; 8 nucleotides agree with TRBD1. The V gene end was trimmed by 1 base and the J gene end by 1 base; junction bases not matched to a gene: 5. The germline V gene encodes CDR1 DFQATT and CDR2 SNEGSKA (reference sequence). The CDR3 is 15 amino acids. CDR3 sequence: CSARGTGQVNYGYTF. In DNA, the CDR3 is TGCAGTGCTAGAGGGACAGGGCAGGTTAACTATGGCTACACCTTC.

This clonotype occurred many times. This chain joins TRBV5-1 and TRBJ2-1; 11 bases map to TRBD2. There are 14 residues in the CDR3. Germline trimming cut 5 bases from V and 7 bases from J; bases unmatched to any gene: 5. CDR1 and CDR2 (germline): SGHRS, YFSETQ. The CDR3 region is CASRSLAGGNEQFF. CDR3 nucleotides: TGCGCCAGCAGGTCCCTAGCGGGGGGAAATGAGCAGTTCTTC.

The chain couples TRBV6-5 to TRBJ2-5, with D possibly matching TRBD1 (6 bases). Germline lookup yields CDR1 MNHEY and CDR2 SVGAGI. The CDR3 is 16 amino acids. The V gene lost 0 bases and the J gene lost 6 bases, with 17 bases spanning the gap. The DNA for the CDR3 is TGTGCCAGCAGTTACTCGGTAACAGGGATAGGACAGACCCAGTACTTC. Its protein is CASSYSVTGIGQTQYF.

This clonotype was found many times. This rearrangement joins TRBV13 to TRBJ1-1; no firm D call. V lost 5 bases and J lost 10, with 20 bases in between. The CDR3 is 14 amino acids. Germline V CDR1 and CDR2: PRHDT, FYEKMQ (reference sequence). The CDR3 DNA follows: TGTGCCAGCAGCCAACTTTCGTCCCCCCAGCGAGCTTTCTTT. Translated: CASSQLSSPQRAFF.

This clonotype was counted only a few times. The genes are TRBV19 and TRBJ2-1; the match to TRBD1 covers 8 bases. Trimming took 5 bases from V and 2 from J; bases not matched to a gene: 11. Germline CDR1 reads LNHDA; CDR2 reads SQIVND (reference sequence). The CDR3 is 17 residues long. CDR3 amino acids: CASSPALRDRTYNEQFF. In DNA, the CDR3 is TGTGCCAGTAGTCCCGCCCTGAGGGACAGGACCTACAATGAGCAGTTCTTC.

This clonotype showed up many times. One end of the junction does not line up with germline, which may come from a read error. The chain is built from TRBV2 and TRBJ1-5; D gene unclear. Germline-derived CDR1 and CDR2 are SNHLY and FYNNEI. There are 12 residues in the CDR3. The CDR3 protein is CASRDFNQPQHF. The CDR3, as DNA: TGTGCCAGCCGTGACTTCAATCAGCCCCAGCATTTT.

At least ten counts were recorded for this clonotype. The chain links TRBV20-1 to TRBJ1-1; the D gene is possibly TRBD1 (5 bases). Germline V CDR1 and CDR2: DFQATT, SNEGSKA (reference sequence). CDR3 length equals 14 residues. Trimming pared 6 bases from V and 4 bases from J, leaving 18 bases between. The chain's CDR3 is CSASTQAPRTEAFF. In DNA form, the CDR3 reads TGCAGTGCATCAACACAGGCCCCCCGCACTGAAGCTTTCTTT.

The V gene is TRBV28, the J gene TRBJ1-2; D not resolved. Germline V lookup: CDR1 MDHEN, CDR2 SYDVKM. The CDR3 consists of 15 residues. V was clipped by 4 bases and J by 5 bases, with 17 bases between them. The CDR3 spells CASSSKVIWNYGYTF. The CDR3 DNA follows: TGTGCCAGCAGTTCCAAAGTAATCTGGAATTATGGCTACACCTTC.

This clonotype was seen repeatedly, ten times or more. V and J are TRBV11-2 and TRBJ2-1; perhaps TRBD1 as D (7 bases). Germline-derived CDR1 and CDR2 are SGHAT and FQNNGV. Trimming took 5 bases from V and 5 from J, leaving 34 bases between them. The CDR3 loop spans 21 amino acids. CDR3 bases: TGTGCCAGCAGCCTCTCCGCGGGACAGCCGACACGATCTAATGGGGACAATGAGCAGTTCTTC. Protein: CASSLSAGQPTRSNGDNEQFF. The full variable domain, with the rest looked up from reference TRBV11-2 and TRBJ2-1, is EAGVAQSPRYKIIEKRQSVAFWCNPISGHATLYWYQQILGQGPKLLIQFQNNGVVDDSQLPKDRFSAERLKGVDSTLKIQPAKLEDSAVYLCASSLSAGQPTRSNGDNEQFFGPGTRLTVL.

At least ten counts were recorded for this clonotype. The J gene is TRBJ2-5, the V gene TRBV29-1, with 8 positions matching TRBD2. The J segment lost 5 bases and the V segment lost 3 bases, leaving 11 bases of the junction unmatched. The length of the CDR3 is 15 residues. In germline, CDR1 is SQVTM, CDR2 ANQGSEA. Here the CDR3 reads CSVELAGDPPETQYF. The CDR3, as DNA: TGCAGCGTTGAGCTAGCGGGCGACCCTCCCGAGACCCAGTACTTC.

There are a few counts of this clonotype. The chain is built from TRBV7-2 and TRBJ2-5; D may be TRBD1 or TRBD2 (6 bases each). The V gene's germline CDR1 is SGHTA and CDR2 FQGNSA. CDR3 length equals 12 residues. V lost 5 bases, J lost 9 bases, and 13 bases lay in between. CDR3 sequence (DNA): TGTGCCAGCAGCCTCCCGGGGGCCGCCCAGTACTTC. It specifies CASSLPGAAQYF.

This clonotype was observed at least ten times. This chain connects TRBV24-1 to TRBJ2-1; maybe TRBD2 (6 bases). With 7 bases removed from V and 0 bases from J, the gap between germline ends came to 9 bases. CDR1 KGHDR and CDR2 SFDVKD come from the germline V gene. The CDR3 totals 14 residues. This CDR3 reads CATSGTYSYNEQFF. The CDR3, as DNA: TGTGCCACCAGCGGGACTTACTCCTACAATGAGCAGTTCTTC.

At least ten counts were recorded for this clonotype. The rearrangement links TRBV7-2 to TRBJ2-3, with D hard to call. Trimming pared 0 bases from V and 1 base from J, leaving 5 bases between. This CDR3 has 14 residues. Per germline, CDR1 SGHTA and CDR2 FQGNSA. The CDR3 DNA follows: TGTGCCAGCAGCTTAGCGCAGGGCACAGATACGCAGTATTTT. It specifies CASSLAQGTDTQYF. Full variable domain (outside the CDR3, taken from reference TRBV7-2 and TRBJ2-3): GAGVSQSPSNKVTEKGKDVELRCDPISGHTALYWYRQSLGQGLEFLIYFQGNSAPDKSGLPSDRFSAERTGGSVSTLTIQRTQQEDSAVYLCASSLAQGTDTQYFGPGTRLTVL.

This clonotype came up many times. V and J are TRBV5-1 and TRBJ1-1; no firm D call. Germline V gene sequence: CDR1 SGHRS, CDR2 YFSETQ. Between the trimmed V and J ends, which lost 5 bases and 2 bases, there was a span of 7 bases. CDR3 length: 12 residues. DNA of the CDR3: TGCGCCAGCAGGGACTTCAACACTGAAGCTTTCTTT. It encodes CASRDFNTEAFF.

In its sample, this clonotype was seen many times. The chain carries TRBV5-1 and TRBJ2-3, with a weak D call TRBD1 (5 bases). Germline values: CDR1 SGHRS, CDR2 YFSETQ. V lost 0 bases to trimming and J lost 3 bases, with 8 bases between them. The CDR3 loop spans 14 amino acids. CDR3 in amino acids: CASSLGGATDTQYF. The CDR3 DNA follows: TGCGCCAGCAGCTTGGGGGGCGCGACAGATACGCAGTATTTT.

This clonotype was counted ten times or more. This sequence joins TRBV25-1 and TRBJ2-1; 8 bases map to TRBD2. J gave up 0 bases and V 3 bases, and 4 bases lay outside the gene matches. CDR3 length equals 16 residues. Germline V CDR1 and CDR2: MGHDK, SYGVNS. This CDR3 is CASSDTSGSSYNEQFF. The CDR3 coding sequence is TGTGCCAGCAGTGATACAAGCGGGAGCTCCTACAATGAGCAGTTCTTC.

This clonotype showed up many times. The V call is TRBV6-2 or TRBV6-3, the J call TRBJ1-1; 7 bases map to TRBD1. V lost 2 bases and J lost 0; bases outside the gene matches: 9. CDR3 size: 17 residues. The germline V gene has CDR1 MNHEY and CDR2 SVGEGT. This CDR3 is CASSYPRGQQMNTEAFF. DNA of the CDR3: TGTGCCAGCAGTTACCCCAGGGGACAGCAAATGAACACTGAAGCTTTCTTT.

The rearrangement links TRBV3-1 to TRBJ2-7; the match to TRBD2 covers 11 bases. This CDR3 has 15 amino acids. Germline CDR1 LGHDT, CDR2 YNNKEL (reference sequence). J was trimmed by 3 bases and V by 1 base; bases with no gene match: 2. This CDR3 is CASSQGGLAVYEQYF. The DNA of the CDR3 is TGTGCCAGCAGCCAAGGGGGACTAGCGGTCTACGAGCAGTACTTC.

This clonotype was seen a handful of times. V is TRBV20-1 and J is TRBJ2-1; no firm D call. V lost 3 bases, J lost 1 base, and 13 bases lay in between. CDR1 is DFQATT, CDR2 SNEGSKA, per germline (reference sequence). This CDR3 region has 15 residues. DNA of the CDR3: TGCAGTGCTAGCTTAATAGGGCGGTCCTACAATGAGCAGTTCTTC. Translating gives CSASLIGRSYNEQFF.